The clone carrying this T cell receptor (beta chain) was observed a few times. Its antigen is not identified. The V and J ends lost 3 bases and 8 bases, in that order; junction bases with no gene match: 5. Germline CDR1 and CDR2: MDHEN and SYDVKM. The CDR3 length is 14 residues. The entry originates in a study of blood T cells in healthy people across ages. General study findings and limits: Diversity was higher, and naive CD4+ cells more numerous, in long-lived donors than in aged donors. Older individuals had lower TCR beta diversity per million T cells (the decline was roughly linear).

Combining a sample-barcoded 5' primer with a J-beta primer mix, a second PCR ran for about 7 to 11 cycles. Each CDR3 protein is one row after TCRdb ran MiXCR on the 5' RACE reads. In the table there are about 1.6 million distinct CDR3 sequences, about 31% of which are singletons. What was sequenced was blood. This TCR derives from a woman younger than 45 in good health. The chain combines TRBV28 with TRBJ2-3; TRBD2 agrees at 10 bases. CDR3 bases: TGTGCCAGCAGTTTGGTAGCGGGAGGCCGTACGCAGTATTTT. It specifies CASSLVAGGRTQYF.